What follows are 7 T cell receptor beta chains derived from one specimen sequenced in a study of shared clonotypes between healthy human individuals. CD45RO-negative, CCR7-selected cells formed the naive CD8 fraction, which excluded terminally differentiated effector memory CD45RA+ cells. The assay was immunoSEQ multiplex PCR, and TCRdb's table has in-frame clones only and misses some. The sample carries about 2,200,000 clones, approximately 94% recorded once. Sequences were obtained from naive CD8+ T cells from PBMCs. The origin of the receptors is a man younger than 35 in good health. Some clones in this sample may be carry-over from other donors' samples.

V usage is TRBV5-1 and J usage is TRBJ2-5; 8 positions match TRBD1. From germline, CDR1 is SGHRS and CDR2 YFSETQ. The CDR3 loop spans 15 amino acids. V was pared by 5 bases and J by 2 bases, with 8 bases of the junction left unmatched. The CDR3 DNA reads as TGCGCCAGCAGACCCGGACAGGGTTGGCAAGAGACCCAGTACTTC. Amino acid sequence: CASRPGQGWQETQYF.

The chain links TRBV15 to TRBJ2-1, with TRBD2 matching 13 bases. This CDR3 has 17 residues. Germline CDR1 LNHNV, CDR2 YYDKDF (reference sequence). Trimming at V came to 6 bases and at J to 0 bases, leaving 5 bases not matched to a gene. The CDR3 DNA reads as TGTGCCACCAGTAAGAGACTAGCGGGAGGCTCCTACAATGAGCAGTTCTTC. This sequence encodes CATSKRLAGGSYNEQFF.

This clone was seen once. As DNA, the CDR3 is TGTGCCAGCAGTCCCCGGAGGTGGCGGACGGGCTCCTACGAGCAGTACTTC. Translating it yields CASSPRRWRTGSYEQYF. The chain combines TRBV2 with TRBJ2-7; possible D gene TRBD2, 5 bases. The length of the CDR3 is 17 residues. Trimming stripped 5 bases from V and 0 bases from J, with 20 bases between. The germline V gene has CDR1 SNHLY and CDR2 FYNNEI.

The V and J genes are TRBV6-1 and TRBJ2-4; D may be TRBD1 (5 bases). Trimming pared 4 bases from V and 3 bases from J, leaving 22 bases between. The CDR3 covers 18 residues. CDR1 and CDR2 (germline): MNHNS, SASEGT. The CDR3 coding sequence is TGTGCCAGCAGTGCATGGGGATTCCAGGGCGTGGGCAAAAACATTCAGTACTTC. The encoded protein is CASSAWGFQGVGKNIQYF.

CDR3 sequence reads: CASSLLAKNIQYF. For the CDR3, the DNA is TGTGCCAGCAGCCTACTAGCCAAAAACATTCAGTACTTC. The chain uses TRBV7-2 and TRBJ2-4; no clear D gene. The CDR3 spans 13 residues. Germline V gene lookup returns CDR1 SGHTA and CDR2 FQGNSA. The germline V and J ends were trimmed by 5 bases and 0 bases, with 5 bases remaining between them.

This chain uses TRBV7-3 with TRBJ1-2; no definite D call. V was pared by 2 bases and J by 0 bases, with 10 bases between. Germline CDR1 and CDR2: SGHTA and FQGTGA. The CDR3 is 15 amino acids. CDR3 in amino acids: CASSLFADSNYGYTF. The CDR3 coding sequence is TGTGCCAGCAGCTTATTCGCAGATTCTAACTATGGCTACACCTTC.

The gene calls are TRBV19 and TRBJ1-5; D ambiguous. In germline, CDR1 is LNHDA, CDR2 SQIVND (reference sequence). The CDR3 sequence is 13 residues long. V was shortened by 5 bases and J by 2 bases, with 7 bases between the two germline ends. The DNA of the CDR3 is TGTGCCAGTAGTGGGCGAGGCAATCAGCCCCAGCATTTT. This encodes CASSGRGNQPQHF. Supplemented by reference TRBV19 and TRBJ1-5, the full variable domain reads DGGITQSPKYLFRKEGQNVTLSCEQNLNHDAMYWYRQDPGQGLRLIYYSQIVNDFQKGDIAEGYSVSREKKESFPLTVTSAQKNPTAFYLCASSGRGNQPQHFGDGTRLSIL.